The source of this T cell receptor (beta chain) is a study of CD8 T cells in Susac syndrome. V lost 2 bases, J lost 0 bases, and 8 bases stayed unmatched. This CDR3 has 16 amino acids. CDR1 is SQVTM and CDR2 is ANQGSEA in the germline V gene. Random-hexamer reverse transcription was applied to roughly 0.5 to 1 ug RNA. immunoSEQ multiplex PCR amplified TCR beta CDR3 across 54 Vbeta, 13 Jbeta. Via MiXCR, TCRdb re-called the immunoSEQ multiplex PCR reads, giving one row per CDR3 protein. The sample comprises more than 150,000 distinct CDR3 sequences, about 91% of which are singletons, and approximately 0.073% rests with the top ten. The healthy controls were matched to patients by age and sex.

Material: CD4+ T cells from PBMCs. The chain carries TRBV29-1 and TRBJ1-2; TRBD1 matches 8 bases. The source is a human donor in good health. CDR3 loop: CSVERDRGYSNYGYTF. The CDR3 nucleotides read TGCAGCGTTGAAAGAGACAGGGGCTACTCTAACTATGGCTACACCTTC.